The 8 T cell receptor beta chains presented below share a single source sample, sequenced in a study of monozygotic twins with inflammatory bowel disease. TCRdb reanalyzed the 5' RACE reads and collapses them to one entry per CDR3 protein, without DNA. Its table lists about 210,000 distinct CDR3 sequences. The sequenced sample was blood. These TCRs come from a human donor with ulcerative colitis or Crohn's disease, or a healthy co-twin of an affected twin (not recorded which).

The chain joins TRBV2 to TRBJ2-3; TCRdb's D call, TRBD2, is unchecked because there is no DNA. The CDR3 runs 13 residues. The germline V gene has CDR1 SNHLY and CDR2 FYNNEI. CDR3: CASSASGTDTQYF.

The V call is TRBV5-1, the J call TRBJ2-1; TCRdb's assignment of TRBD1 cannot be checked, as there is no DNA. This CDR3 is 14 amino acids long. Germline assignment: CDR1 SGHRS and CDR2 YFSETQ. The chain's CDR3 is CASSPGQGAGGQFF. Looking up the rest from reference TRBV5-1 and TRBJ2-1 gives the full variable domain: KAGVTQTPRYLIKTRGQQVTLSCSPISGHRSVSWYQQTPGQGLQFLFEYFSETQRNKGNFPGRFSGRQFSNSRSEMNVSTLELGDSALYLCASSPGQGAGGQFFGPGTRLTVL.

The chain has TRBV3-1 and TRBJ2-3; without DNA, the TCRdb call of TRBD1 cannot be checked. The CDR3 has 18 amino acids. Looked up from germline, CDR1 is LGHDT and CDR2 is YNNKEL (reference sequence). The CDR3 sequence is CASTRGGGAKFVTDTQYF.

The chain couples TRBV6-6 to TRBJ2-7; TCRdb calls TRBD2, which cannot be checked without DNA. The CDR3 has 13 residues. Germline V gene data show CDR1 as MNHNY and CDR2 as SVGAGI (reference sequence). This chain's CDR3 is CASRAVASYEQYF.

The gene calls are TRBV5-1 and TRBJ1-4; TCRdb proposes TRBD1, but this gene call is untestable without DNA. CDR1 SGHRS and CDR2 YFSETQ come from the germline V gene. This CDR3 contains 15 residues. This CDR3 is CASSQTTGMAEKLFF.

The chain links TRBV29-1 to TRBJ2-7; TCRdb's D gene call, TRBD2, goes unchecked for lack of DNA. CDR3 size: 13 residues. Per the germline V gene, CDR1 is SQVTM and CDR2 is ANQGSEA. CDR3 amino acids: CSAEGSGGYEQYF.

This chain connects TRBV27 to TRBJ2-2. The CDR3 is 14 amino acids. CDR1 and CDR2 from the germline V gene are MNHEY and SMNVEV (reference sequence). CDR3 sequence reads: CASSFSGSTGELFF.

The chain is built from TRBV20-1 and TRBJ1-1; lacking DNA, the TRBD1 call made by TCRdb goes unchecked. This CDR3 has 13 amino acids. Germline CDR1 DFQATT, CDR2 SNEGSKA (reference sequence). CDR3 region: CSARLDRGTEAFF.